Each of the 31 T cell receptor beta chains below was sequenced from the same sample in a study of PD-L1 blockade in urothelial cancer. Time point indicated: pretreatment peripheral blood. Sequenced by immunoSEQ multiplex PCR; TCRdb stores in-frame clones only, minus some. The sample gives over 35,000 clones, approximately 90% of which show up once; around 11% is in the top ten. Sequencing used PBMCs, obtained around atezolizumab (anti-PD-L1) treatment. The receptors come from a woman in her sixties with urothelial cancer.

This clone was seen a single time. This chain connects TRBV15 to TRBJ2-3; 13 positions match TRBD2. CDR1 is LNHNV, CDR2 YYDKDF, per germline (reference sequence). The CDR3 has 16 residues. J was trimmed by 1 base and V by 5 bases; bases with no gene match: 3. The CDR3 loop reads CATSSGTSGGTDTQYF. In DNA form, the CDR3 reads TGTGCCACCAGCTCCGGGACTAGCGGGGGCACAGATACGCAGTATTTT.

In its sample, this clone was seen once. This chain links TRBV15 with TRBJ2-5; D unclear. The CDR3 spans 14 residues. V was pared by 4 bases and J by 6 bases, with 15 bases between. Germline assignment: CDR1 LNHNV and CDR2 YYDKDF (reference sequence). CDR3 in amino acids: CATSIQSKQKTQYF. The DNA for the CDR3 is TGTGCCACCAGCATACAGAGTAAGCAAAAGACCCAGTACTTC.

This chain connects TRBV6-1 to TRBJ2-2; D remains ambiguous. CDR3 length: 12 amino acids. Trimming took 6 bases from V and 6 from J, leaving 8 bases between them. The germline V gene encodes CDR1 MNHNS and CDR2 SASEGT. The CDR3 is CASRNSAGELFF. The CDR3 DNA reads as TGTGCCAGCAGAAATTCGGCCGGGGAGCTGTTTTTT.

The DNA for the CDR3 is TGTGCCAGTGCAGGGGGCGAAGGAGCTGAAGCTTTCTTT. It translates to CASAGGEGAEAFF. The rearrangement joins TRBV10-3 to TRBJ1-1, with 8 bases aligning to TRBD1. Germline V CDR1 and CDR2: ENHRY, SYGVKD. This CDR3 has 13 residues. V shed 10 bases and J 6 bases; nucleotides not matched to a gene: 10.

Only one count was recorded for this clone. DNA for the CDR3: TGTGCCAGCAGTCCCGACGGTGCGGCCTACGAGCAGTACTTC. Translation gives CASSPDGAAYEQYF. The chain carries TRBV27 and TRBJ2-7; D is unclear. Germline V CDR1 and CDR2: MNHEY, SMNVEV (reference sequence). V lost 5 bases and J 2 bases, leaving 13 bases between the germline ends. The CDR3 covers 14 residues.

In DNA, the CDR3 is TGTGCCAGCACCCAGCGGCTAGCGGGGGGGGAGGAGCAGTTCTTC. Residues: CASTQRLAGGEEQFF. The chain combines TRBV28 with TRBJ2-1, with 12 bases aligning to TRBD2. The CDR3 is 15 amino acids. The junction had 11 bases not matched to a gene; V was cut back by 7 bases and J by 10 bases. Looked up from germline, CDR1 is MDHEN and CDR2 is SYDVKM.

This clone was detected once. V and J are TRBV15 and TRBJ2-3, with TRBD2 matching over 10 bases. The length of the CDR3 is 17 residues. The junction had 9 bases not matched to a gene; V was cut back by 0 bases and J by 6 bases. Per germline, CDR1 LNHNV and CDR2 YYDKDF (reference sequence). For the CDR3, the DNA is TGTGCCACCAGCAGAGATGGTCCTAGCGGGAGTGATGATACGCAGTATTTT. Translated: CATSRDGPSGSDDTQYF.

The V call is TRBV5-1, the J call TRBJ2-7, with D perhaps matching TRBD2 (6 bases). Germline values: CDR1 SGHRS, CDR2 YFSETQ. The CDR3 runs 15 residues. With 5 bases removed from V and 2 bases from J, the gap between germline ends came to 17 bases. The DNA for the CDR3 is TGCGCCAGCAGTTATGATAGCGGCAACACCTACGAGCAGTACTTC. Residues: CASSYDSGNTYEQYF. The full variable domain, its missing parts supplied by reference TRBV5-1 and TRBJ2-7, is KAGVTQTPRYLIKTRGQQVTLSCSPISGHRSVSWYQQTPGQGLQFLFEYFSETQRNKGNFPGRFSGRQFSNSRSEMNVSTLELGDSALYLCASSYDSGNTYEQYFGPGTRLTVT.

Of note for this clone: It is unclear where the CDR3 begins or ends on the DNA, so no DNA is shown, and the CDR3 is as TCRdb lists it. This chain uses TRBV12-2 with TRBJ1-1. TRBV12-2 is assigned pseudogene status. 17 amino acids form the CDR3, both terminal residues included. CDR3 in amino acids: CASRPWGGGAKNTEAFF.

The chain links TRBV9 to TRBJ1-2; D is unclear. CDR3 length equals 14 residues. Trimming left V 6 bases short and J 8 bases short, with 20 bases between. Germline CDR1 SGDLS, CDR2 YYNGEE. In nucleotides, the CDR3 is TGTGCCAGCACGACGGGTGGGTTCGAGAAGGGCTACACCTTC. It encodes CASTTGGFEKGYTF.

The chain uses TRBV28 and TRBJ2-3, with 10 nucleotides matching TRBD2. The germline V gene has CDR1 MDHEN and CDR2 SYDVKM. V trimming: 8 bases; J trimming: 7 bases; junction bases outside the gene matches: 15. The CDR3 loop spans 16 amino acids. Here the CDR3 DNA reads TGTGCCAGCCGAAAGCAGGCTAGCGGGAGTACCTATACGCAGTATTTT. The encoded protein is CASRKQASGSTYTQYF.

The J gene is TRBJ1-3, the V gene TRBV28; D is possibly TRBD1 (5 bases). CDR1 is MDHEN, CDR2 SYDVKM, per germline. The CDR3 covers 14 residues. With 7 bases removed from V and 2 bases from J, the gap between germline ends came to 12 bases. The DNA of the CDR3 is TGTGCCAGCACCGAAGGGGCGGCTGGAAACACCATATATTTT. This sequence encodes CASTEGAAGNTIYF.

The rearrangement joins TRBV28 to TRBJ2-7, with D possibly matching TRBD2 (6 bases). V lost 9 bases and J lost 6, with 15 bases in between. This CDR3 is 12 amino acids long. CDR1 and CDR2 from the germline V gene are MDHEN and SYDVKM. The CDR3 here is CARDFWRGEQYF. The CDR3 DNA sequence: TGTGCCAGGGACTTTTGGAGGGGCGAGCAGTACTTC.

V usage is TRBV27 and J usage is TRBJ1-2, with a possible D match to TRBD1 (5 bases). V lost 5 bases, J lost 4 bases, and 17 bases lay in between. In germline, CDR1 is MNHEY, CDR2 SMNVEV (reference sequence). The CDR3 extends over 15 amino acids. The CDR3 reads CASSRSSGTTYGYTF. The CDR3 coding sequence is TGTGCCAGCAGTAGATCGTCCGGGACTACCTATGGCTACACCTTC.

The chain couples TRBV18 to TRBJ1-2; TRBD1 matches 7 bases. This CDR3 contains 17 residues. V was pared by 1 base and J by 7 bases, with 15 bases of the junction left unmatched. CDR1 is KGHSH, CDR2 LQKENI, per germline. The CDR3 nucleotides are TGTGCCAGCTCACCACGTGCCGGACAGGACAGCCTAGGTGGCTACACCTTC. This translates into CASSPRAGQDSLGGYTF.

The chain joins TRBV12-5 to TRBJ1-2, with 9 positions matching TRBD1. The CDR3 consists of 16 residues. J lost 8 bases, V lost 0 bases, and 10 bases had no gene match. Germline V gives CDR1 LGHNT, CDR2 FRNRAP. The CDR3 protein is CASGLVGTGGIRGYTF. In DNA, the CDR3 is TGTGCTAGTGGTTTGGTAGGCACAGGGGGCATAAGAGGCTACACCTTC.

This clone was detected once. The chain has TRBV28 and TRBJ2-5, with 12 bases lining up with TRBD2. Germline V gene sequence: CDR1 MDHEN, CDR2 SYDVKM. J lost 4 bases, V lost 6 bases, and 12 bases had no gene match. This CDR3 contains 17 residues. The CDR3 reads CASRASGRASFRETQYF. The DNA for the CDR3 is TGTGCCAGCAGAGCTAGCGGGAGGGCCTCTTTTCGAGAGACCCAGTACTTC.

V is TRBV7-9 and J is TRBJ2-1; 10 nucleotides line up with TRBD2. V trimming: 4 bases; J trimming: 15 bases; junction bases outside the gene matches: 6. The CDR3 consists of 12 residues. Germline V gives CDR1 SEHNR, CDR2 FQNEAQ (reference sequence). The CDR3 protein is CASSSGLAALFF. In DNA, the CDR3 is TGTGCCAGCAGCTCAGGACTAGCGGCCTTGTTCTTC.

The rearrangement links TRBV28 to TRBJ2-5, with a weak D call TRBD2 (6 bases). This CDR3 region has 15 residues. V was shortened by 3 bases and J by 2 bases, with 13 bases between the two germline ends. The V gene's germline CDR1 is MDHEN and CDR2 SYDVKM. The CDR3 nucleotides read TGTGCCAGCAGTTTGGCGGGGACCGCTCAAGAGACCCAGTACTTC. Translated: CASSLAGTAQETQYF.

The genes are TRBV28 and TRBJ2-7, with D possibly TRBD2 on 5 matching bases. V was clipped by 10 bases and J by 4 bases, with 17 bases between them. This CDR3 has 13 residues. Germline loops: CDR1 MDHEN, CDR2 SYDVKM. In DNA form, the CDR3 reads TGTGCCATCTTCTCGCACAGCGGATACGAGCAGTACTTC. Residues: CAIFSHSGYEQYF.

This chain links TRBV7-9 with TRBJ1-1; no clear D gene. The CDR3 consists of 13 residues. In germline, CDR1 is SEHNR, CDR2 FQNEAQ (reference sequence). Trimming stripped 7 bases from V and 3 bases from J, with 12 bases between. CDR3 DNA: TGTGCCAGCACTGAGGCGGCCCACACTGAAGCTTTCTTT. Protein: CASTEAAHTEAFF.

This clone was detected once. The chain recombines TRBV19 with TRBJ1-5; 9 bases align to TRBD1. Germline CDR1 is LNHDA and CDR2 is SQIVND (reference sequence). Germline trimming cut 5 bases from V and 6 bases from J; bases unmatched to any gene: 8. CDR3 length equals 15 residues. The CDR3 coding sequence is TGTGCCAGTAGTGACACGACAGGGGGACTTCAGCCCCAGCATTTT. Amino acids: CASSDTTGGLQPQHF.

The rearrangement links TRBV7-9 to TRBJ2-4; TRBD2 matches 13 bases. Trimming cost V 3 bases and J 0 bases; bases outside gene matches: 8. There are 19 residues in the CDR3. Germline values: CDR1 SEHNR, CDR2 FQNEAQ (reference sequence). This CDR3 reads CASSFWTSGSRLAKNIQYF. For the CDR3, the DNA is TGTGCCAGCAGCTTCTGGACTAGCGGGAGCCGCCTAGCCAAAAACATTCAGTACTTC.

The chain recombines TRBV5-4 with TRBJ2-7; the D gene is possibly TRBD1 (6 bases). The CDR3 spans 14 residues. From germline, CDR1 is SGHNT and CDR2 YYREEE (reference sequence). V was clipped by 2 bases and J by 0 bases, with 9 bases between them. The CDR3 spells CASSFGTISYEQYF. For the CDR3, the DNA is TGTGCCAGCAGCTTTGGGACAATCTCCTACGAGCAGTACTTC.

This chain connects TRBV5-1 to TRBJ2-1; tentatively, D is TRBD2 (7 bases). In germline, CDR1 is SGHRS, CDR2 YFSETQ. CDR3 length: 17 residues. V shed 4 bases and J shed 7 bases, with 24 bases lying between them. The CDR3 region is CASSPLNGGGHRNEQFF. In DNA, the CDR3 is TGCGCCAGCAGCCCACTAAATGGGGGGGGGCACCGGAATGAGCAGTTCTTC.

The chain recombines TRBV11-3 with TRBJ2-3, with D maybe TRBD1 (6 bases). The V and J ends lost 6 bases and 6 bases respectively, with 19 bases between them. The CDR3 has 15 amino acids. From germline, CDR1 is SGHNT and CDR2 YENEEA. The CDR3: CASSRDLEGEDTQYF. Here the CDR3 DNA reads TGTGCCAGCAGTAGAGATCTTGAGGGGGAGGATACGCAGTATTTT.

This rearrangement joins TRBV7-9 to TRBJ2-3; tentative D call: TRBD1 (6 bases). Germline assignment: CDR1 SEHNR and CDR2 FQNEAQ (reference sequence). The CDR3 runs to 14 residues. V was cut by 5 bases and J by 5 bases, with 14 bases left in between. CDR3: CASSAGDGGDTQYF. CDR3 coding DNA: TGTGCCAGCAGCGCAGGGGACGGCGGAGATACGCAGTATTTT.

The chain carries TRBV28 and TRBJ1-4; 10 nucleotides agree with TRBD1. This CDR3 has 16 residues. V shed 7 bases and J 6 bases; nucleotides not matched to a gene: 11. Germline CDR1 and CDR2: MDHEN and SYDVKM. DNA of the CDR3: TGTGCCAGCACCCCCGGACGGGACAGGGGTCATGAAAAACTGTTTTTT. Encoded protein: CASTPGRDRGHEKLFF.

V is TRBV29-1 and J is TRBJ2-1; no clear D gene. The length of the CDR3 is 13 residues. Trimming left V 4 bases short and J 8 bases short, with 15 bases between. The V gene's germline CDR1 is SQVTM and CDR2 ANQGSEA. Written as DNA, the CDR3 is TGCAGCGTTGGTCGGGTGATTGGGTATGAGCAGTTCTTC. This codes for CSVGRVIGYEQFF.

This chain joins TRBV18 and TRBJ1-1; TRBD1 matches 7 bases. The trim removed 2 bases at V and 7 bases at J, leaving 4 bases unmatched. Germline V gives CDR1 KGHSH, CDR2 LQKENI. The CDR3 extends over 13 amino acids. The CDR3 coding sequence is TGTGCCAGCTCACCAAGGGACAGCGGTGAAGCTTTCTTT. It yields the protein CASSPRDSGEAFF.

The genes are TRBV6-5 and TRBJ2-5; no definite D call. Germline loops: CDR1 MNHEY, CDR2 SVGAGI. Trimming took off 4 bases at V and 5 bases at J, with 17 bases between the two ends. The length of the CDR3 is 15 residues. CDR3 amino acids: CASSSPRERGETQYF. DNA for the CDR3: TGTGCCAGCAGTTCGCCTAGAGAGAGAGGCGAGACCCAGTACTTC.